The clone carrying this T cell receptor beta chain has more than one count but fewer than ten. One entry per CDR3 protein, called by TCRdb with MiXCR from the 5' RACE reads. The sample contains fewer than 85,000 distinct CDR3 sequences, roughly 15% of which appear only once. The sample originates from a study of early T cells in non-severe SARS-CoV-2 infection. V shed 2 bases, J shed 12 bases, and the junction held 2 bases outside the gene matches. Per germline, CDR1 SQVTM and CDR2 ANQGSEA. The CDR3 loop spans 12 amino acids. The clonotype was recovered from an adult who was a healthcare worker with PCR-confirmed SARS-CoV-2 infection or an uninfected control (not recorded which). V and J are TRBV29-1 and TRBJ2-1; 12 nucleotides agree with TRBD2. The sequencing sample was made of whole blood. CDR3: CSVELAGGSQFF. The CDR3, as DNA: TGCAGCGTTGAACTAGCGGGGGGGTCGCAGTTCTTC.